This T cell receptor beta chain is drawn from a study of blood T cells in healthy people across ages. Looking at the study overall: For every two T cells, template switching captured about one barcoded beta molecule.

Regarding this clonotype: Its antigen is not identified.

Primed by a sample-barcoded 5' primer and a J-beta primer mix, a second PCR proceeded for roughly 6 to 12 cycles. The authors tagged each cDNA molecule using a template-switch adaptor with 12 random nucleotides. From each sample, at least 2.5 million paired-end reads containing CDR3 were obtained. TCRdb reprocessed the 5' RACE reads via MiXCR and lists one record per CDR3 protein. The data contain around 850,000 distinct CDR3 sequences, around 36% of them seen just once; the ten biggest clones take up over 10%. The CDR3 extends over 16 amino acids. Unmatched junction bases numbered 8, after V lost 3 bases and J lost 2 bases. Per germline, CDR1 SGDLS and CDR2 YYNGEE. Notes on the study in general: Whereas aged donors had fewer naive CD4+ cells, long-lived donors had more of them and higher diversity.

Sequenced: blood. V is TRBV9 and J is TRBJ2-3; 8 nucleotides line up with TRBD2. This sequence was found in a man between 18 and 29 years old in good health. CDR3 nucleotides: TGTGCCAGCAGCGCTGGGACTAGTAGGACCACAGATACGCAGTATTTT. Translated, it gives CASSAGTSRTTDTQYF.